The text below deals with one T cell receptor beta chain. This entry is derived from a study of chemoradiotherapy in HPV16-positive cancers. Profiled with immunoSEQ multiplex PCR; TCRdb holds only in-frame clones, not every one. The table shows about 7,000 clones, with 85% to 90% occurring only once. This specimen was taken from a patient who underwent chemoradiotherapy. The sequence was collected from a human donor with HPV-associated anogenital cancer.

The DNA for the CDR3 is TGTGCCAGCAGTAGTCGACTAGCGGGGGGCGGGCAGTTCTTC. Translating gives CASSSRLAGGGQFF. The chain is built from TRBV2 and TRBJ2-1; 13 bases line up with TRBD2. CDR3 length: 14 residues. Trimming removed 5 bases from V and 12 bases from J; junction bases left unmatched: 7. Germline CDR1 is SNHLY and CDR2 is FYNNEI. Variable domain in full (rest from reference TRBV2 and TRBJ2-1): EPEVTQTPSHQVTQMGQEVILRCVPISNHLYFYWYRQILGQKVEFLVSFYNNEISEKSEIFDDQFSVERPDGSNFTLKIRSTKLEDSAMYFCASSSRLAGGGQFFGPGTRLTVL.